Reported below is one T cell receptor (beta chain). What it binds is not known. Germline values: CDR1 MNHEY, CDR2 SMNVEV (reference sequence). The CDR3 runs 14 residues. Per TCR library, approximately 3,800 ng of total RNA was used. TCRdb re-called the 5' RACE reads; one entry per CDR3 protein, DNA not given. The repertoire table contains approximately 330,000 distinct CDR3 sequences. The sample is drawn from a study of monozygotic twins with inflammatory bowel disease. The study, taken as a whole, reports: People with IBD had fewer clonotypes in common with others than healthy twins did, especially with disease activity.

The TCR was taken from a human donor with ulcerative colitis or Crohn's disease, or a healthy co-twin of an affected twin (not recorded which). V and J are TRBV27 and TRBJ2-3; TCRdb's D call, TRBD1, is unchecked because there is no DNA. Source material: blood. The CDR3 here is CASKTGGRTDTQYF.